The 18 T cell receptor beta chains below come from one sample, sequenced in a study of cytomegalovirus exposure and HLA in healthy donors. The PCR was carried out with 60 Vbeta primers and 13 Jbeta primers. The method was immunoSEQ multiplex PCR; TCRdb's version includes in-frame clones alone and lacks a portion of them. The repertoire holds about 150,000 clones, with approximately 68% as singletons. Material for sequencing was PBMCs. The receptors originated from a man aged 40-55 years in good health and CMV-seronegative.

The chain carries TRBV19 and TRBJ2-7; D remains ambiguous. V was clipped by 0 bases and J by 3 bases, with 6 bases between them. The CDR3 spans 13 residues. CDR1 and CDR2 (germline): LNHDA, SQIVND (reference sequence). The CDR3 DNA is TGTGCCAGTAGTATAGATCTCAGCTACGAGCAGTACTTC. This translates into CASSIDLSYEQYF.

The genes are TRBV27 and TRBJ2-3; 11 bases match TRBD2. The CDR3 runs 17 residues. Germline V gene data show CDR1 as MNHEY and CDR2 as SMNVEV (reference sequence). After removal of 1 base from V and 3 bases from J, the junction contained 6 bases not matched to a gene. The CDR3 protein is CASSLFPSGRKTDTQYF. In DNA form, the CDR3 reads TGTGCCAGCAGTTTATTTCCTAGCGGGAGGAAAACAGATACGCAGTATTTT.

As DNA, the CDR3 is TGTGCCAGCAGCTTGAATGGGGGCTCTGGGGGGGAGCTGTTTTTT. Protein product: CASSLNGGSGGELFF. V and J are TRBV7-3 and TRBJ2-2; D possibly corresponds to TRBD1 (6 bases). Per germline, CDR1 SGHTA and CDR2 FQGTGA. The CDR3 totals 15 residues. V lost 3 bases and J lost 8, with 16 bases in between.

The V call is TRBV14, the J call TRBJ2-1, with TRBD2 matching 7 bases. Germline CDR1 and CDR2: SGHDN and FVKESK. The junction had 13 bases not matched to a gene; V was cut back by 2 bases and J by 3 bases. The CDR3 covers 18 residues. In nucleotides, the CDR3 is TGTGCCAGCAGCCAATCGTGGGGCGGGAGTAGCTACTACAATGAGCAGTTCTTC. It specifies CASSQSWGGSSYYNEQFF.

This clone showed up just a few times. The CDR3 region has the DNA TGTGCCAGCAGCTTGCCGGGACTAGGGGTCGGGGAGCTGTTTTTT. It codes for CASSLPGLGVGELFF. The J gene is TRBJ2-2, the V gene TRBV11-2; 8 nucleotides agree with TRBD2. Germline-derived CDR1 and CDR2 are SGHAT and FQNNGV. V trimming: 3 bases; J trimming: 7 bases; junction bases outside the gene matches: 7. The CDR3 is 15 amino acids.

The chain carries TRBV28 and TRBJ1-1, with a weak D call TRBD1 (5 bases). Germline assignment: CDR1 MDHEN and CDR2 SYDVKM. CDR3 length: 15 amino acids. V was cut by 8 bases and J by 3 bases, with 19 bases left in between. CDR3: CASPPGQGPYTEAFF. The CDR3 DNA reads TGTGCCAGCCCCCCAGGGCAGGGTCCGTACACTGAAGCTTTCTTT.

V usage is TRBV5-1 and J usage is TRBJ2-3; 9 bases fit TRBD2. The CDR3 contains 16 residues. Trimming took 4 bases from V and 0 from J; bases not matched to a gene: 6. Germline-derived CDR1 and CDR2 are SGHRS and YFSETQ. The CDR3 reads CASSAQRGASTDTQYF. Written as DNA, the CDR3 is TGCGCCAGCAGCGCTCAGCGGGGGGCTAGCACAGATACGCAGTATTTT.

This rearrangement joins TRBV9 to TRBJ2-2; a possible D gene is TRBD1 (5 bases). The CDR3 totals 16 residues. Trimming took 0 bases from V and 3 from J, leaving 12 bases between them. Germline CDR1 and CDR2: SGDLS and YYNGEE. The CDR3 reads CASSVAPQADTGELFF. The CDR3 nucleotides are TGTGCCAGCAGCGTAGCACCACAGGCTGACACCGGGGAGCTGTTTTTT.

This chain connects TRBV6-5 to TRBJ2-1; perhaps TRBD2 as D (7 bases). The CDR3 contains 15 residues. V was clipped by 7 bases and J by 7 bases, with 20 bases between them. The V gene's germline CDR1 is MNHEY and CDR2 SVGAGI. The CDR3 spells CASTSRGAGRNEQFF. The CDR3 DNA is TGTGCCAGCACCTCCCGGGGGGCGGGAAGGAATGAGCAGTTCTTC.

The V and J genes are TRBV5-8 and TRBJ2-3, with 11 positions matching TRBD2. V gave up 4 bases and J gave up 5 bases; unmatched junction bases: 9. Germline CDR1 and CDR2: SGHTS and YDEGEE. This CDR3 comprises 16 residues. The CDR3 region has the DNA TGTGCCAGCAGCGTAAATAGCGGGGGGGCCGGAGATACGCAGTATTTT. Translated, it gives CASSVNSGGAGDTQYF.

V usage is TRBV5-1 and J usage is TRBJ1-5; 9 bases align to TRBD1. Germline lookup yields CDR1 SGHRS and CDR2 YFSETQ. The CDR3 length is 14 residues. V dropped 0 bases and J dropped 5; count of bases not matched to a gene: 0. DNA of the CDR3: TGCGCCAGCAGCTTGGGGACAGGGGATCAGCCCCAGCATTTT. It translates to CASSLGTGDQPQHF. Full variable domain (rest looked up from reference TRBV5-1 and TRBJ1-5): KAGVTQTPRYLIKTRGQQVTLSCSPISGHRSVSWYQQTPGQGLQFLFEYFSETQRNKGNFPGRFSGRQFSNSRSEMNVSTLELGDSALYLCASSLGTGDQPQHFGDGTRLSIL.

The chain has TRBV28 and TRBJ2-6, with a tentative D call TRBD1 (6 bases). This CDR3 comprises 17 residues. Trimming stripped 6 bases from V and 0 bases from J, with 15 bases between. CDR1 is MDHEN, CDR2 SYDVKM, per germline. This CDR3 is CASSEPTGSSGANVLTF. The CDR3 DNA reads as TGTGCCAGCAGCGAACCGACAGGAAGCTCTGGGGCCAACGTCCTGACTTTC.

This clone was seen a few times. The J gene is TRBJ2-3, the V gene TRBV5-1, with D maybe TRBD2 (6 bases). V was trimmed by 4 bases and J by 0 bases, leaving 12 bases between them. The V gene's germline CDR1 is SGHRS and CDR2 YFSETQ. CDR3 size: 15 residues. Written as DNA, the CDR3 is TGCGCCAGCAGCCTCGTAGCGGCTAGCACAGATACGCAGTATTTT. Translated, it gives CASSLVAASTDTQYF.

The gene calls are TRBV27 and TRBJ2-7, with D maybe TRBD1 (7 bases). CDR1 MNHEY and CDR2 SMNVEV come from the germline V gene (reference sequence). Trimming took off 2 bases at V and 7 bases at J, with 15 bases between the two ends. The CDR3 runs 14 residues. CDR3 in DNA: TGTGCCAGCAGTTTACGGACAGGTGCGGGGGAGCAGTACTTC. This sequence encodes CASSLRTGAGEQYF.

V gene TRBV6-6 combines with J gene TRBJ1-1, with 8 bases lining up with TRBD1. V lost 6 bases to trimming and J lost 6 bases; unmatched junction nucleotides: 6. Looked up from germline, CDR1 is MNHNY and CDR2 is SVGAGI (reference sequence). CDR3 size: 13 residues. CDR3 region: CASRQTGVPEAFF. The CDR3 region has the DNA TGTGCCAGCAGACAGACAGGGGTCCCTGAAGCTTTCTTT.

The chain carries TRBV19 and TRBJ2-2; 7 positions agree with TRBD1. Losses at the gene ends were 3 bases for V and 4 bases for J; bases not matched to a gene: 8. The CDR3 consists of 16 residues. Germline V CDR1 and CDR2: LNHDA, SQIVND (reference sequence). CDR3 DNA: TGTGCCAGTAGTATCCGACAGGGTTGTGGCACCGGGGAGCTGTTTTTT. It specifies CASSIRQGCGTGELFF.

Points on this clone: The sample holds other DNA sequences that translate to the same CDR3. The V and J genes are TRBV5-6 and TRBJ2-7; TRBD1 matches at 7 bases. Per germline, CDR1 SGHDT and CDR2 YYEEEE. The CDR3 contains 13 residues. With 4 bases clipped from V and 3 bases from J, the junction kept 4 bases outside the gene matches. The CDR3 DNA reads as TGTGCCAGCAGCCCCGGGACAGTCTACGAGCAGTACTTC. Its protein is CASSPGTVYEQYF.

The chain uses TRBV29-1 and TRBJ2-1; 7 nucleotides agree with TRBD2. The length of the CDR3 is 14 residues. Germline values: CDR1 SQVTM, CDR2 ANQGSEA. The V and J ends lost 5 bases and 3 bases, in that order; junction bases with no gene match: 7. The CDR3: CSVSRLADYNEQFF. CDR3 bases: TGCAGCGTTTCTAGGCTAGCGGACTACAATGAGCAGTTCTTC.